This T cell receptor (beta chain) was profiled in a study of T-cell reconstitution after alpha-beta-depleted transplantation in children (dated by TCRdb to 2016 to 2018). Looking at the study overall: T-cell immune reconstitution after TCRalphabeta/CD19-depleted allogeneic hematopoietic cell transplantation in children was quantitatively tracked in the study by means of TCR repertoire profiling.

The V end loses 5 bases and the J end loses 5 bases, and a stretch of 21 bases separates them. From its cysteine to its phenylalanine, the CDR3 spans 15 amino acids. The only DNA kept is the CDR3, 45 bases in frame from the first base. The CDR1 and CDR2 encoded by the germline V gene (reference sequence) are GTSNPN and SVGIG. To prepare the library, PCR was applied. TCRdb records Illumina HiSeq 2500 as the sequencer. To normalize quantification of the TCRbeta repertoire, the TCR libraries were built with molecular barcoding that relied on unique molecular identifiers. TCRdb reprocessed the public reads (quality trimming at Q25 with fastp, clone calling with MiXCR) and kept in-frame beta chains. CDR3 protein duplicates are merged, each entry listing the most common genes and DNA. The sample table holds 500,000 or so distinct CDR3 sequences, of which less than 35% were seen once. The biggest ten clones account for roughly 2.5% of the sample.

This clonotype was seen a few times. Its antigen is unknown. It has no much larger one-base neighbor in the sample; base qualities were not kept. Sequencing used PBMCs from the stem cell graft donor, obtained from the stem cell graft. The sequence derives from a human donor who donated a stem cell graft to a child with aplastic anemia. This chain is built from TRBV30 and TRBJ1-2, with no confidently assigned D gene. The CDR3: CAWREIMGVGYGYTF. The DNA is TGTGCCTGGCGGGAGATTATGGGTGTAGGGTATGGCTACACCTTC.